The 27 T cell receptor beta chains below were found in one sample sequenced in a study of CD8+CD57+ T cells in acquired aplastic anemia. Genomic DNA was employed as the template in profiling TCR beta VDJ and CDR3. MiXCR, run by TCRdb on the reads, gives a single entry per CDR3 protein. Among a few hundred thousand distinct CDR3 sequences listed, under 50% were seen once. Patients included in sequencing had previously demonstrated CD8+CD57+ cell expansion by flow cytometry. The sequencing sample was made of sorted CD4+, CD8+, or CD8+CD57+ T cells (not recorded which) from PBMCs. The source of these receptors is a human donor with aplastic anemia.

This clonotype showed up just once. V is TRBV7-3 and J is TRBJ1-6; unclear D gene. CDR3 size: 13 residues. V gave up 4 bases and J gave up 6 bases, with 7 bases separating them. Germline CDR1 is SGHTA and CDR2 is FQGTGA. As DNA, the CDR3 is TGTGCCAGCAGCTCGGCCCCTAATTCACCCCTCCACTTT. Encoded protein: CASSSAPNSPLHF.

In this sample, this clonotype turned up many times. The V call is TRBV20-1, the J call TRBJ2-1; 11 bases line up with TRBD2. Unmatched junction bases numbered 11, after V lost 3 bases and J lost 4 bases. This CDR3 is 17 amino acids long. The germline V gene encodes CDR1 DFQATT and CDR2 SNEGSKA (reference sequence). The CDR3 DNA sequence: TGCAGTGCTAGTGGTAGCGGGGGGGATTTCCTTTACAATGAGCAGTTCTTC. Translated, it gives CSASGSGGDFLYNEQFF.

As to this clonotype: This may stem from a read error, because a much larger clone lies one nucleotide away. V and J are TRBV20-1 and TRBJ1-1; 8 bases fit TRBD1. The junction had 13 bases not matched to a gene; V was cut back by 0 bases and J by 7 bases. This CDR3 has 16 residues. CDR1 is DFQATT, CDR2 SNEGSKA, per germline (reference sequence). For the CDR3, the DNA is TGCAGTGCTAGAGATTCAGGGGGCGCAGGAATAATTGAAGCTTTCTTT. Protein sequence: CSARDSGGAGIIEAFF.

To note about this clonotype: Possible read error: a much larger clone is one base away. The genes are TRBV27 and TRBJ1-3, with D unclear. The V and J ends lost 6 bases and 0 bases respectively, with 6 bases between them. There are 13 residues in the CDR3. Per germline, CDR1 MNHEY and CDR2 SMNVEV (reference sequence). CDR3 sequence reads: CASRPTSGNTIYF. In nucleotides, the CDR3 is TGTGCCAGCAGGCCGACCTCTGGAAACACCATATATTTT.

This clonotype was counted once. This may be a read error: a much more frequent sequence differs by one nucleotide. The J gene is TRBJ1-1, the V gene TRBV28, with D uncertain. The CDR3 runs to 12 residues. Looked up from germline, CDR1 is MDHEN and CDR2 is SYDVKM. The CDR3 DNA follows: TGTGCCAGCAGTTTATCGGTGAATAAAGCTCTCTTT. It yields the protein CASSLSVNKALF. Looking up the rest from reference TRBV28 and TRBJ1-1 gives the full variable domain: DVKVTQSSRYLVKRTGEKVFLECVQDMDHENMFWYRQDPGLGLRLIYFSYDVKMKEKGDIPEGYSVSREKKERFSLILESASTNQTSMYLCASSLSVNKALFGQGTRLTVV.

The CDR3 bases are TGTGCCAGTCGGCCGGGGGCCGTCGATACGCGGTACTTC. Translation gives CASRPGAVDTRYF. J is TRBJ2-7 and V is TRBV19; D possibly uses TRBD1 or TRBD2 (6 bases each). The germline gives CDR1 LNHDA, CDR2 SQIVND (reference sequence). V gave up 8 bases and J gave up 12 bases, with 23 bases separating them. The CDR3 has 13 residues.

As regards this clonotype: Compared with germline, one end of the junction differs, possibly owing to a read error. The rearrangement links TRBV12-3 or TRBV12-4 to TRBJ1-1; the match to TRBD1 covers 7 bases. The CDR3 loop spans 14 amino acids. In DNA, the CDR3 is TGTGCCACCAGTGACAGGGAAGGGGGCACTGAAGCTTTCTTT. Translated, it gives CATSDREGGTEAFF.

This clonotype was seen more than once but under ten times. The CDR3 region is CAISESGGMIDQPQHF. CDR3 in DNA: TGTGCCATCAGTGAGTCCGGGGGCATGATAGATCAGCCCCAGCATTTT. This chain joins TRBV10-3 and TRBJ1-5, with a weak D call TRBD1 (6 bases). The CDR3 spans 16 residues. Trimming took off 0 bases at V and 5 bases at J, with 14 bases between the two ends. The germline gives CDR1 ENHRY, CDR2 SYGVKD.

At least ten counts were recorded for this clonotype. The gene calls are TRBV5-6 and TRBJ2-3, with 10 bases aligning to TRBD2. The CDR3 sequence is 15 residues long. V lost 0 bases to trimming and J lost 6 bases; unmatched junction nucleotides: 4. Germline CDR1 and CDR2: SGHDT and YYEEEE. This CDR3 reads CASSLETSGADTQYF. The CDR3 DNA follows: TGTGCCAGCAGCTTGGAAACTAGCGGGGCGGATACGCAGTATTTT.

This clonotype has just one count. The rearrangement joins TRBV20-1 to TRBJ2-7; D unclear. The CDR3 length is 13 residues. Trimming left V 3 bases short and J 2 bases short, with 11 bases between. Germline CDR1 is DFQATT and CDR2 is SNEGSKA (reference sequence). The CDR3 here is CSASLGRTYEQYF. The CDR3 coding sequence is TGCAGTGCTAGTCTTGGCAGAACCTACGAGCAGTACTTC.

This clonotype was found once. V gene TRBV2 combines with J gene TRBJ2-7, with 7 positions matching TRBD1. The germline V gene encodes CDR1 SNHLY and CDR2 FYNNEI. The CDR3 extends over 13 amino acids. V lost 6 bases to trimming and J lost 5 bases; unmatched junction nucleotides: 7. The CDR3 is CASSFNRGNEQYF. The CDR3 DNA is TGTGCCAGCAGCTTCAACAGGGGTAACGAGCAGTACTTC.

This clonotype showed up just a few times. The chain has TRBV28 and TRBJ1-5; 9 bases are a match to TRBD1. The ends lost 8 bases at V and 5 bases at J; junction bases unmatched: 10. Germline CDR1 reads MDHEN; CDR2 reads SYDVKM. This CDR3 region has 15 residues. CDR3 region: CASRNGGTGHQPQHF. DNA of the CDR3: TGTGCCAGCCGAAACGGGGGGACAGGGCATCAGCCCCAGCATTTT.

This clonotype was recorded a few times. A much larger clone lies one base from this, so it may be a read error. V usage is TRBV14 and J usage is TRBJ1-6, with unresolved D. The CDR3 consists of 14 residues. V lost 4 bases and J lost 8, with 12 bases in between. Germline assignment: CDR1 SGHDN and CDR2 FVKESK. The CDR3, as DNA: TGTGCCAGCAGCCCTGGTGGTACGGATTCACCCCTCCACTTT. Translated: CASSPGGTDSPLHF.

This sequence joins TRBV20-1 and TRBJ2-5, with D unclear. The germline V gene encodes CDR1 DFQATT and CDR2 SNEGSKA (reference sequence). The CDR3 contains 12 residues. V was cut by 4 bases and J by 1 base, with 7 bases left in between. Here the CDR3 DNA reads TGCAGTGCTATGCAGGCCCAAGAGACCCAGTACTTC. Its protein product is CSAMQAQETQYF.

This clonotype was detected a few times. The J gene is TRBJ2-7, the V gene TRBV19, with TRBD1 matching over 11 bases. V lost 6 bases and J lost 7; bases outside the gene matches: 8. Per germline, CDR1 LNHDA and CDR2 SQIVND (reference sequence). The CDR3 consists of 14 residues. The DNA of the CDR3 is TGTGCCAGTAGAACGGGACAGGGGGGGGAAGAGCAGTACTTC. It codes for CASRTGQGGEEQYF.

The CDR3 region is CASSTDRGAGELFF. CDR3 sequence (DNA): TGTGCCAGTAGTACGGACAGGGGCGCCGGGGAGCTGTTTTTT. The rearrangement links TRBV19 to TRBJ2-2, with 9 bases fitting TRBD1. Per germline, CDR1 LNHDA and CDR2 SQIVND (reference sequence). Losses at the gene ends were 4 bases for V and 6 bases for J; bases not matched to a gene: 3. The CDR3 extends over 14 amino acids.

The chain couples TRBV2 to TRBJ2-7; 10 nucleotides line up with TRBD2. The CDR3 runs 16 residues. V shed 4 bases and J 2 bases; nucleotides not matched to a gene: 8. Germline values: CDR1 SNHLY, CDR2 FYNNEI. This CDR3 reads CASSVWTSGPTYEQYF. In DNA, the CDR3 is TGTGCCAGCAGTGTCTGGACTAGCGGACCAACCTACGAGCAGTACTTC.

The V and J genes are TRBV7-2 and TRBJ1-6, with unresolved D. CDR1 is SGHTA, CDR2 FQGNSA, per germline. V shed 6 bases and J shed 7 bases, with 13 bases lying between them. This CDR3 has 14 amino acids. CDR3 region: CASSVTDLNSPLHF. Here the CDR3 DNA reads TGTGCCAGCAGTGTGACGGACTTGAATTCACCCCTCCACTTT.

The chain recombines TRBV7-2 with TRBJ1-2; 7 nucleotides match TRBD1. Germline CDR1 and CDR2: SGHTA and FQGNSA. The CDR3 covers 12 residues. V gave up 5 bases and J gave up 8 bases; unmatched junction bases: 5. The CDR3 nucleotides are TGTGCCAGCAGCCTAGGGGGCGAAGGCTACACCTTC. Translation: CASSLGGEGYTF.

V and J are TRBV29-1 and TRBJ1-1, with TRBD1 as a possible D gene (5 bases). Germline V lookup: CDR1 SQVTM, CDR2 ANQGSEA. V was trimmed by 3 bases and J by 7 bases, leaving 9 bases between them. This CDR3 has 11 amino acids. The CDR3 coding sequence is TGCAGCGTTGATCGAGGGGTTGAAGCTTTCTTT. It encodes CSVDRGVEAFF.

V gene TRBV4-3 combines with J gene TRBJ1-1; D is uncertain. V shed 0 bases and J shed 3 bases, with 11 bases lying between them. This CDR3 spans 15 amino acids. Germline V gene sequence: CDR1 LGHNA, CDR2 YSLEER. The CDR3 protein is CASSQDTRMDTEAFF. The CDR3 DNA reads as TGCGCCAGCAGCCAAGATACCCGAATGGACACTGAAGCTTTCTTT.

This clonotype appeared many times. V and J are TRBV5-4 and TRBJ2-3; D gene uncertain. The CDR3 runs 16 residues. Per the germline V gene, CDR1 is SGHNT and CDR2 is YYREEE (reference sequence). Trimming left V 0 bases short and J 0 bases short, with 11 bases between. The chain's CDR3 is CASSLVGSHSTDTQYF. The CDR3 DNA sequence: TGTGCCAGCAGCTTGGTGGGCAGCCATAGCACAGATACGCAGTATTTT.

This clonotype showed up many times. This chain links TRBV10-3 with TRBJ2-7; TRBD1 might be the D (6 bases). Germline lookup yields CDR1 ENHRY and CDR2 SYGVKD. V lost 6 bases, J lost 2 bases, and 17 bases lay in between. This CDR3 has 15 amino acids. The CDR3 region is CAISLNPGQAYEQYF. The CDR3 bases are TGTGCCATCAGCCTCAACCCGGGACAAGCCTACGAGCAGTACTTC.

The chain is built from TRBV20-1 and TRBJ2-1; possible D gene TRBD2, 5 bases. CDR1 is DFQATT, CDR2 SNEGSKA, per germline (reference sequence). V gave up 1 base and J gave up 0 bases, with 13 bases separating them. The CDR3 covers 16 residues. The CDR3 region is CSARAYGESSYNEQFF. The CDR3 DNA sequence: TGCAGTGCTAGAGCCTATGGGGAGAGCTCCTACAATGAGCAGTTCTTC.

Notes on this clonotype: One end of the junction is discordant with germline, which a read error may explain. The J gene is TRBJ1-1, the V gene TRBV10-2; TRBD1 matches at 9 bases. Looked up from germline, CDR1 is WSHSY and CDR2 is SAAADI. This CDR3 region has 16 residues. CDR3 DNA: TGTGCCAGCAGTGAAGGGACAGGGAGGGGGAACACTGAAGCTTTCTTT. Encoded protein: CASSEGTGRGNTEAFF.

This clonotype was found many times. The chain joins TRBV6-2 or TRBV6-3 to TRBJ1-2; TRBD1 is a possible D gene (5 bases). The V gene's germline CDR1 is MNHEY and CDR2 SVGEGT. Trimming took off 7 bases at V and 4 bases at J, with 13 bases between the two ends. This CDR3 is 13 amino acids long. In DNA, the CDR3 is TGTGCCAGCACCCCGATTGACAGCTATGGCTACACCTTC. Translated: CASTPIDSYGYTF.

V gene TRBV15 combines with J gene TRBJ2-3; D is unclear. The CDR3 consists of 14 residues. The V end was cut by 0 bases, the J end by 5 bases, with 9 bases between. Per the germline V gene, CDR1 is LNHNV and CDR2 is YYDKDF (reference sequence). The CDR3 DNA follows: TGTGCCACCAGCAGAGATCGGAGAAGAGATACGCAGTATTTT. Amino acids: CATSRDRRRDTQYF.